This TCR beta chain was sequenced in a study of cytomegalovirus exposure and HLA in healthy donors (dated by TCRdb to 2017 to 2019). About the full investigation: In an earlier analysis of 550 to 750 of the donors, about 260 Gb of sequence data and some 120 million unique TCR beta sequences from 180 million or so T cells were reported. The number of typed donors differed by locus: about 629-630 for A, B, C, DRB1 and DQB1; 500 to 550 for DQA1; 600 to 610 for DPA1; and around 490 for DPB1. Because of strong linkage in the cohort, four to six DR-DQ haplotypes were treated as single units for association and clustering. Approximately 300 gigabases of sequencing data and 70 million to 100 million unique TCR sequences were included in an early release covering about 620 HLA-typed donors. Along with the roughly 700-subject first cohort, a separate validation cohort of 120 different subjects was used. The study aimed to test whether signatures of past pathogen exposure could be identified by cataloging public T cell receptors. To predict cytomegalovirus infection status, the study brought together high-throughput TCR immunosequencing, statistical association of individual TCRs with disease status, and machine learning. A later analysis re-examined previously published TCR beta repertoires from just over 650 donors and added high-resolution HLA genotyping to investigate patterns of TCR occurrence. Genome-wide SNP genotypes for about 65% of the roughly 670 donors were used in a later genetic analysis, which treated that subset as a discovery cohort. Alongside the repertoire data, information on donor age, sex, ethnicity and CMV serostatus was compiled. Across 398 genotyped donors of the cohort, an average of approximately 200,000 unique TCR beta nucleotide sequences per donor were sequenced, and around 20% of those sequences were non-productive. Among the roughly 380 genotyped donors, more than 70% belonged to the genetic ancestry cluster associated with self-reported Caucasian donors. Both class I and class II loci were covered by HLA typing, at four-digit resolution. Every discovery cohort repertoire had been produced on one sequencing platform. Rather than drawing on any new phenotypic data, the later analysis identified candidate immune exposures from TCR beta sequences and the way those sequences occurred across donors. The T cell repertoires of under 750 subjects were profiled by immunosequencing and related to cytomegalovirus serostatus. To decide whether each TCR beta V gene segment behaved as functional or pseudogenic, an earlier analysis of some 600 of the donors relied on high-throughput TCR beta sequencing.

The investigation overall reported the following: Presence/absence analyses assumed roughly uniform sequencing depth across donors, an assumption that may not hold. The study listed 164 TCR beta chains as associated with cytomegalovirus. The 87-base-pair reads could not distinguish some IMGT-functional V segments, including TRBV6-2 and TRBV6-3, so those segments were excluded. According to the authors, the approach could potentially be generalized to other disease states and immunological phenotypes. Specific HLA alleles were associated with over 15,000 TCR beta sequences at a false discovery rate of 0.05 in a later analysis. In this cohort, only TCR beta chains were sequenced, and detectable features were limited by the absence of alpha or paired-chain data. While some public TCRs were present in many individuals, most TCR sequences turned up only very rarely across donors. In an earlier analysis of approximately 590 of the donors, most TCR beta V segments were observed in productive rearrangements about 87% or about 30% of the time, broadly matching IMGT annotations. In a later analysis, most CMV-associated TCR beta chains were found to appear HLA-restricted, with HLA associations seemingly driven largely by CMV exposure. Compared with equally common non-associated chains, HLA-associated TCR beta chains in a later analysis were more clonally expanded and had lower generation probabilities. In a later analysis, TCR association rates were found to vary across HLA loci, with the most associated TCRs seen for DRB1 alleles and the fewest for HLA-C alleles. Linkage disequilibrium might explain the correlated functional status among segregating V segments, but an unknown experimental factor could not be ruled out. Around 16 rarely observed V segments, including chromosome 9 orphons, were excluded from the earlier analysis of almost 600 of the donors because counts were too low. The only immune exposure information available for the cohort was CMV serostatus. When HLA alleles, especially DR and DQ, strongly co-occurred, attributing TCR associations to individual alleles was difficult. HLA typing was unavailable for some donors at each locus, so association tests used only the typed subset. A group of highly shared sequence variants was considered likely to be a technical artifact of the sequencing pipeline. The classifier was reported to diagnose cytomegalovirus status with high specificity and sensitivity in both the original cohort and the validation cohort. V-gene and J-gene trimming of TCR beta chains was associated with a missense DCLRE1C variant in a later genetic analysis, and the association was replicated in an independent cohort. A further reported finding was that TCR beta sequences accurately predicted the HLA-A and HLA-B alleles for most subjects in the first cohort. In vitro tests confirmed that a few of the cytomegalovirus-associated TCR beta chains recognize cytomegalovirus antigens. In a later analysis, several top co-occurrence clusters were reported to appear linked to parvovirus B19, influenza, CMV and Epstein-Barr virus. In a later genetic analysis, fewer N-insertions in productive TCRs were reported among donors in an Asian-associated ancestry cluster than the roughly 710-donor mean.

The cohort comprised fewer than 750 healthy bone marrow donors. Cohort members were all nominally healthy when sampled, although unrecorded immune exposures were likely present. The donor tested CMV seronegative, placing the donor among the 352 seronegative members of the cohort. A peripheral blood sample was collected from each donor, and TCR beta sequencing was performed on peripheral blood mononuclear cells. Genomic DNA was extracted from the blood cell samples with the Qiagen DNeasy Blood Extraction Kit. Receptor amplification or capture employed the immunoSEQ multiplex PCR assay. The multiplex PCR relied on a mix of 60 forward primers for TCR Vbeta segments and 13 reverse primers for TCR Jbeta segments. The CDR3 region of rearranged TCR beta genes was amplified from genomic DNA with a multiplex PCR assay. Amplified TCR beta libraries were sequenced as 87-base-pair reads on the Illumina HiSeq System. Processing in the source paper ran as follows. In a later analysis, 70 million to 95 million unique TCR beta chains were counted across the 500 to 850 repertoires, and roughly 9.9 million of these chains were shared by at least two donors. Raw reads were error-corrected and collapsed into unique sequences with a nearest-neighbor algorithm that merged closely related sequences to remove PCR and sequencing errors. To assign V, D and J gene segments, CDR3 sequences were aligned to IMGT reference sequences. For a sequence to be retained, at least a six-nucleotide match to both a V gene segment and a J gene segment was required. Rearrangements were called productive when the CDR3 lacked stop codons and stayed in frame with V and J; all others were non-productive. Following IMGT convention, CDR3 was defined as the stretch from the second conserved V-encoded cysteine up to the conserved J-encoded phenylalanine. In an earlier analysis of approximately 590 of the donors, sequences lacking an unambiguous match to a single V gene segment were excluded. An earlier analysis of 587 of the donors called V segments functional above 56.7% productive rearrangements and segregating when the between-donor standard deviation exceeded 5%. A statistical classification framework was built for diagnosing cytomegalovirus status from the catalog of TCR beta chain sequences. In a later analysis, TCR nucleotide sequences were compared against IMGT/GENE-DB human TR gene sequences so that V and J genes could be assigned. Using the TCRdist pipeline, a later analysis assigned CDR3 sequences along with most-parsimonious VDJ recombination scenarios. In a later analysis, every TCR beta chain was defined by the combination of its CDR3 amino acid sequence and its V-gene family, and reads without a unique V-gene family were dropped. A later analysis removed roughly 590 highly shared, low-generation-probability nucleotide sequences to deal with suspected cross-contamination and a sequencing artifact. A later analysis calculated a clonal expansion index for each public chain from normalized within-repertoire ranks of inferred template counts. In a later analysis, generation probabilities were computed with a VDJ recombination model fitted to out-of-frame rearrangements, and the resulting probabilities were checked against IGoR. A later analysis scored TCR-TCR, TCR-HLA and TCR-CMV co-occurrence with hypergeometric tests, applying a repertoire-size bias correction to TCR pairs. In a later analysis, false discovery rates were estimated by permuting HLA or CMV assignments 20 times. In a later analysis, co-occurring TCRs were grouped using DBSCAN, and TCRdist sequence similarity was added for clustering within HLA-allele-positive subsets. For co-occurrence clustering, repertoires with fewer than 30,000 or more than 120,000 public chains were excluded, along with five repertoires with anomalous nucleotide sharing. TCRdb took this table from immuneACCESS and kept in-frame rearrangements with V and J called. Such tables lack part of the clones; where checked against another copy, unresolved V genes explain under half of the gap, and the rest is unexplained. V and J calls and clone size are as listed in that table; D and trimming were resolved from the DNA. This sample lists approximately 140,000 clones; 65% to 85% were detected once. The ten largest clones represent over 1% of the sample.

The germline V end is reduced by 3 bases and the J end by 1 base; junction bases left unmatched: 8. CDR1 is given as GTSNPN and CDR2 as SVGIG, both from the germline V gene (reference sequence). CDR3 length: 17 amino acids, cysteine to phenylalanine. Just the 51-base CDR3 DNA is kept, in frame starting at base 1. With respect to this clone: What this receptor recognizes is not known. A read error is the likely source, as a far larger clone sits one nucleotide away.

The sequence derives from a boy younger than 18 in good health and CMV-seronegative. The chain links TRBV30 with TRBJ2-4; 11 junctional bases match TRBD2. The sequencing sample was made of PBMCs. The CDR3 protein is CAWRPTSGIRAKNIQYF. The nucleotides read TGTGCCTGGAGGCCGACTAGCGGGATAAGGGCCAAAAACATTCAGTACTTC.